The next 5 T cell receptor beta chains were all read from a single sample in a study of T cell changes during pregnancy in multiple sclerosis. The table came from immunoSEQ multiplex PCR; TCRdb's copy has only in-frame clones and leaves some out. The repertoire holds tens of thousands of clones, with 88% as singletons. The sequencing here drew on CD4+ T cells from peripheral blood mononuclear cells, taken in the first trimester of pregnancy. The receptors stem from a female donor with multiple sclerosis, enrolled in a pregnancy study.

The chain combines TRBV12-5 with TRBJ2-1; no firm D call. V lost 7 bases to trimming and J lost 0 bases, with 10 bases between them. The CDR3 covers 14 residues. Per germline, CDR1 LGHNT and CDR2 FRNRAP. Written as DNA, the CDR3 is TGTGCTAGTGCCTTATCGGGCTCCTACAATGAGCAGTTCTTC. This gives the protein CASALSGSYNEQFF.

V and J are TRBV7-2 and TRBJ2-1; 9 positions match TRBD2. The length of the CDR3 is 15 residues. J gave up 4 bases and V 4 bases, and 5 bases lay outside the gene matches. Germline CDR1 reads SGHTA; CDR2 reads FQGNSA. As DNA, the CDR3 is TGTGCCAGCAGCTCCGGACTAGCGATTTACAATGAGCAGTTCTTC. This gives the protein CASSSGLAIYNEQFF.

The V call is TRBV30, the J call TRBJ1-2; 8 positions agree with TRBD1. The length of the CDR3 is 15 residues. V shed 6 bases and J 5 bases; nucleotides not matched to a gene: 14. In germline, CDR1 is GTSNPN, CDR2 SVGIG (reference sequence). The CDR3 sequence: CACRRRQGPPYGYTF. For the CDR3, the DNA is TGTGCCTGCCGGAGGAGACAGGGGCCTCCTTATGGCTACACCTTC.

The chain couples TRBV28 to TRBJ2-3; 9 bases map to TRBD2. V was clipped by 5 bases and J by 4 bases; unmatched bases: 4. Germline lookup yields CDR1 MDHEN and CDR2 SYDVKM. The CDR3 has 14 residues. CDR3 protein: CASSIGLASDTQYF. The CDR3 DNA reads TGTGCCAGCAGTATTGGACTAGCGTCAGATACGCAGTATTTT.

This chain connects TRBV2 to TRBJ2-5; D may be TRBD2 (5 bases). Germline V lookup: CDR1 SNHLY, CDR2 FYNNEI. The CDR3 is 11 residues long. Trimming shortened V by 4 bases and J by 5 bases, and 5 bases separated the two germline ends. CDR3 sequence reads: CASSGEETQYF. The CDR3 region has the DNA TGTGCCAGCAGTGGGGAGGAGACCCAGTACTTC.